This T cell receptor beta chain was identified in a study of regulatory T cells in long-lasting Graves disease. Regarding the study as a whole: Newly diagnosed patients had higher TCR diversity than persistent Graves' patients did.

Time point meaning: newly diagnosed GD, antithyroid drugs for less than 3 months. Preparation of the TCR library used RNA extracted from PBMCs. In building TCR beta libraries, iRepertoire HTBI primers were used together with Arm-PCR of CDR3 regions. As originally analysed: Identified segments across samples numbered roughly 60 TRBV and roughly 15 TRBJ. TCRdb re-called the multiplex PCR reads through MiXCR, storing one row per CDR3 protein. These V and J calls originate from TCRdb's pipeline instead of the authors' own analysis. The sample records 410,000 or so distinct CDR3 sequences, around 14% being singletons. This clonotype occurred many times. Its cognate antigen is unknown. The CDR3 is 14 residues long. The germline V gene has CDR1 LGHDT and CDR2 YNNKEL (reference sequence). Trimming pared 4 bases from V and 4 bases from J, leaving 13 bases between. These data were also filed under a second study, of T cells in Graves' hyperthyroidism and ophthalmopathy. As that study records: Before onset, ophthalmopathy was predicted by the model a median 6.5 months earlier.

This TCR was recovered from a woman aged 25-40 years with Graves disease. Sequencing was performed on peripheral blood mononuclear cells (PBMCs), taken at new diagnosis, from a patient treated with antithyroid drugs. V usage is TRBV3-1 and J usage is TRBJ1-1, with a possible D match to TRBD1 (5 bases). CDR3 sequence (DNA): TGTGCCAGCAGCCCGGGGACCGCATTCACTGAAGCTTTCTTT. Translated: CASSPGTAFTEAFF.